One sample yielded the 13 T cell receptor beta chains listed below, sequenced in a study of T cell responses to AZD1222 COVID-19 vaccine (dated by TCRdb to about 2021). The method was the immunoSEQ multiplex PCR assay. TCRdb took over this immuneACCESS table, retaining in-frame rearrangements with V and J assigned. Such tables are incomplete; in checked studies, under half of the missing clones stem from an unresolved V gene, and the remainder is unexplained. The sample contains over 150,000 clones, around 90% of them found a single time. Of the sample, more than 9% falls within the top ten clones. In the paper's terms, the time point label means: about 28 days (+/-7) after the second vaccine dose. Sequencing was performed on peripheral blood, taken 28 days after the second AZD1222 dose. The origin of the receptors is an adult who received the AZD1222 COVID-19 vaccine.

This clone was seen only a few times. The chain couples TRBV5-5 to TRBJ1-5; D remains ambiguous. Trimming shortened V by 3 bases and J by 0 bases, and 13 bases separated the two germline ends. The CDR3 has 16 residues. Germline CDR1 is SGHKS and CDR2 is YYEKEE (reference sequence). This chain's CDR3 is CASSSGPVYSNQPQHF. The CDR3 nucleotides read TGTGCCAGCAGCTCCGGGCCGGTTTATAGCAATCAGCCCCAGCATTTT.

The V and J genes are TRBV7-6 and TRBJ2-7; 9 nucleotides align to TRBD1. Germline V gene data show CDR1 as SGHVS and CDR2 as FNYEAQ. The V segment lost 2 bases and the J segment 3 bases; nucleotides outside the gene matches: 2. CDR3 length equals 14 residues. As DNA, the CDR3 is TGTGCCAGCAGCTTATTGGGACAGGGCTACGAGCAGTACTTC. Encoded protein: CASSLLGQGYEQYF.

The V and J genes are TRBV3-1 (or the pseudogene TRBV3-2) and TRBJ2-2, with TRBD2 matching over 13 bases. The CDR3 extends over 17 amino acids. With 2 bases clipped from V and 5 bases from J, the junction kept 5 bases outside the gene matches. Germline-derived CDR1 and CDR2 are LGHDT and YNNKEL (reference sequence). The CDR3 protein is CASSQPRLAGGTGELFF. In DNA form, the CDR3 reads TGTGCCAGCAGCCAACCTAGACTAGCGGGGGGTACCGGGGAGCTGTTTTTT.

For this clone: Additional DNA sequences in this sample encode the identical CDR3. The chain links TRBV5-1 to TRBJ1-6, with D possibly matching TRBD1 (6 bases). This CDR3 has 13 amino acids. CDR1 is SGHRS, CDR2 YFSETQ, per germline. V lost 5 bases, J lost 8 bases, and 11 bases lay in between. The CDR3 region is CASRQGFDSPLHF. As DNA, the CDR3 is TGCGCCAGCAGACAGGGATTTGATTCACCCCTCCACTTT.

The chain joins TRBV11-3 to TRBJ1-1; D not resolved. Trimming shortened V by 0 bases and J by 4 bases, and 6 bases separated the two germline ends. The germline gives CDR1 SGHNT, CDR2 YENEEA. The CDR3 is 13 residues long. The CDR3 region has the DNA TGTGCCAGCAGCTTAGATAGCGCCACTGAAGCTTTCTTT. This sequence encodes CASSLDSATEAFF.

The chain uses TRBV30 and TRBJ1-2; TRBD1 might be the D (5 bases). The length of the CDR3 is 13 residues. Germline V gene sequence: CDR1 GTSNPN, CDR2 SVGIG (reference sequence). V lost 2 bases and J lost 3, with 10 bases in between. CDR3 nucleotide sequence: TGTGCCTGGAGTTTCCGGGGCGACTATGGCTACACCTTC. The encoded protein is CAWSFRGDYGYTF.

The chain recombines TRBV5-6 with TRBJ2-5, with 8 bases that match TRBD1. The CDR3 loop spans 15 amino acids. CDR1 is SGHDT, CDR2 YYEEEE, per germline. V was pared by 1 base and J by 2 bases, with 4 bases of the junction left unmatched. The CDR3 DNA is TGTGCCAGCAGCTTGCCCGGGACAGGACAAGAGACCCAGTACTTC. Residues: CASSLPGTGQETQYF.

The V and J genes are TRBV5-1 and TRBJ2-2; 12 nucleotides line up with TRBD2. The V segment lost 4 bases and the J segment 0 bases; nucleotides outside the gene matches: 4. The CDR3 is 17 residues long. Germline V gene data show CDR1 as SGHRS and CDR2 as YFSETQ. CDR3 in DNA: TGCGCCAGCAGCGGACTAGCGGGGAAGCCGAACACCGGGGAGCTGTTTTTT. Protein product: CASSGLAGKPNTGELFF. Full variable domain (outside the CDR3, taken from reference TRBV5-1 and TRBJ2-2): KAGVTQTPRYLIKTRGQQVTLSCSPISGHRSVSWYQQTPGQGLQFLFEYFSETQRNKGNFPGRFSGRQFSNSRSEMNVSTLELGDSALYLCASSGLAGKPNTGELFFGEGSRLTVL.

The chain links TRBV29-1 to TRBJ2-3; weak D call: TRBD1 (7 bases). Looked up from germline, CDR1 is SQVTM and CDR2 is ANQGSEA. The CDR3 loop spans 13 amino acids. V gave up 6 bases and J gave up 6 bases, with 16 bases separating them. CDR3 amino acids: CSVGAGGGDTQYF. The CDR3 DNA is TGCAGCGTGGGGGCAGGGGGAGGCGATACGCAGTATTTT.

This clone was seen a few times. The gene calls are TRBV10-3 and TRBJ1-5, with TRBD1 matching over 11 bases. CDR3 size: 16 residues. V lost 0 bases to trimming and J lost 3 bases; unmatched junction nucleotides: 1. CDR1 is ENHRY, CDR2 SYGVKD, per germline. The DNA of the CDR3 is TGTGCCATCAGTGAGTCGGACAGGGGGCCCAATCAGCCCCAGCATTTT. It codes for CAISESDRGPNQPQHF.

The rearrangement uses TRBV10-3 and TRBJ1-5; D is ambiguous. Germline assignment: CDR1 ENHRY and CDR2 SYGVKD. The V end lost 3 bases, the J end lost 9 bases, and 15 bases lay between the germline ends. The CDR3 has 14 amino acids. The CDR3 DNA reads TGTGCCATCAGTGACCCCACAGAAGGTGGGCCCCAGCATTTT. This sequence encodes CAISDPTEGGPQHF.

Regarding this clone: At one boundary the junction diverges from the germline segment, which might be a read error. The chain joins TRBV12-5 to TRBJ1-5; TRBD1 might be the D (5 bases). Germline CDR1 and CDR2: LGHNT and FRNRAP. This CDR3 has 14 amino acids. The CDR3 reads CASGLGGSNQPQHF. Written as DNA, the CDR3 is TGTGCTAGTGGATTGGGGGGGAGCAATCAGCCCCAGCATTTT.

This clone was picked up one time. The CDR3, as DNA: TGTGCCAGCAGCTTAACAGGGGCGCGGCGAGAGACCCAGTACTTC. This codes for CASSLTGARRETQYF. V and J are TRBV13 and TRBJ2-5; 7 nucleotides match TRBD1. The CDR3 covers 15 residues. J was trimmed by 4 bases and V by 2 bases; bases with no gene match: 7. The germline gives CDR1 PRHDT, CDR2 FYEKMQ (reference sequence).